This T cell receptor (beta chain) appears in the sequencing data of a study of PD-L1 blockade in urothelial cancer. Looking at the study overall: Median T cell yield from blood was fewer than 150,000.

TCRdb's table, derived via immunoSEQ multiplex PCR, lists solely in-frame clones and lacks some. The table shows tens of thousands of clones, with about four fifths occurring only once. Each patient presented with locally advanced or metastatic urothelial carcinoma. Pretreatment sampling and on-treatment sampling together yielded between 1 and 8 samples for each patient. The germline V gene encodes CDR1 GTSNPN and CDR2 SVGIG (reference sequence). The CDR3 is made up of 11 amino acids. Trimming pared 5 bases from V and 6 bases from J, leaving 11 bases between. The receptor's source is a man between 65 and 85 years old with urothelial cancer. This material consisted of PBMCs, taken around atezolizumab (anti-PD-L1) treatment. The V call is TRBV30, the J call TRBJ2-7; D might be TRBD2 (5 bases). CDR3 DNA: TGTGCCTGGCGAGGGCGGCGCGAGCAGTACTTC. This gives the protein CAWRGRREQYF.